This T cell receptor (beta chain) is from a study of T cells in localized non-small cell lung cancer. By sample fraction, this clone is medium-sized. The CDR3 is made up of 16 amino acids. V was clipped by 5 bases and J by 0 bases, with 17 bases between them. CDR1 is SGHNT and CDR2 is YENEEA in the germline V gene. Only in-frame clones appear in the TCRdb table, and some are missing; sequencing was by immunoSEQ multiplex PCR. The table includes 4,000 to 5,000 clones, around 27% detected once. The chain uses TRBV11-3 and TRBJ2-7; D possibly corresponds to TRBD1 (5 bases). The sample here was lung tumor tissue, taken before any cancer treatment. The receptor was derived from a man aged 35 to 69 with stage II lung adenocarcinoma. The CDR3 DNA is TGTGCCAGCAGCAACAGGAAAGGCAGCCGCTCCTACGAGCAGTACTTC. It is translated as CASSNRKGSRSYEQYF.